This T cell receptor (beta chain) was profiled in a study of OX40 agonist ivuxolimab in advanced cancers. About the study: Hepatocellular carcinoma, melanoma, renal cell or head and neck cancer affected the dose-escalation patients.

TCRdb's copy holds only in-frame clones and misses some; the assay was immunoSEQ multiplex PCR. The data show 100,000 to 120,000 clones, around nine tenths seen once. CDR3 length equals 16 residues. Looked up from germline, CDR1 is GTSNPN and CDR2 is SVGIG (reference sequence). V lost 4 bases to trimming and J lost 5 bases; unmatched junction nucleotides: 9. Here the sequenced sample was CD4+ or CD8+ T cells sorted from blood, taken in a trial of the OX40 agonist ivuxolimab. V gene TRBV30 combines with J gene TRBJ1-4, with 11 bases fitting TRBD1. This receptor was identified in an adult with an advanced solid tumor such as melanoma, head and neck, liver or kidney cancer. The CDR3 sequence is CAWTRTGTGGNEKLFF. CDR3 coding DNA: TGTGCCTGGACCCGTACAGGGACAGGGGGGAATGAAAAACTGTTTTTT.